This T cell receptor (beta chain) was sequenced in a study of patients and donors after allogeneic stem cell transplantation. The V end lost 3 bases, the J end lost 2 bases, and 13 bases lay between the germline ends. The CDR3 has 15 residues. CDR1 LNHDA and CDR2 SQIVND come from the germline V gene (reference sequence). TCRdb re-called the RT-PCR reads through MiXCR, storing one row per CDR3 protein. The sample lists approximately 140,000 distinct CDR3 sequences; over 30% were seen once. This TCR derives from a human donor who was either an allogeneic HSCT recipient or a stem cell or donor lymphocyte infusion donor (not recorded which). It is not recorded whose cells these are; they may come from a transplant donor. What was sequenced was blood, either unsorted or a sorted T cell fraction (not recorded which). The chain links TRBV19 to TRBJ1-1; D unresolved. The CDR3 DNA sequence: TGTGCCAGTAGTATGCGTCGTGCGGATAACACTGAAGCTTTCTTT. Its protein is CASSMRRADNTEAFF.